This TCR beta chain was observed in a study of blood T cell repertoires in COVID-19. V was pared by 4 bases and J by 10 bases, with 4 bases of the junction left unmatched. The CDR3 consists of 13 residues. Germline loops: CDR1 SNHLY, CDR2 FYNNEI. Authors' data handling: Reference gene primer amplification gave nucleated cell count estimates. TCRdb's copy holds only in-frame clones and misses some; the assay was immunoSEQ multiplex PCR. The DNA was the basis for D and trimming; V, J and clone size are from that table. This repertoire shows hundreds of thousands of clones, 86% found once; its top ten account for more than 4%. This clone was seen a single time. Participant age was roughly 18 to 95 years, and participants resided in roughly 25 US areas.

The rearrangement joins TRBV2 to TRBJ2-1, with 10 bases aligning to TRBD1. The source is a woman aged 25 to 39 who had been exposed to COVID-19. The material sequenced was PBMCs or T cells enriched from blood (not recorded which). The CDR3 spells CASSGQGAGEQFF. The CDR3 region has the DNA TGTGCCAGCAGTGGACAGGGGGCAGGGGAGCAGTTCTTC.